This entry lists 25 T cell receptor beta chains sequenced from one sample in a study of blood T cell repertoires in COVID-19. Data came from immunoSEQ multiplex PCR; TCRdb stores just in-frame clones and leaves some out. The sample lists some 96,000 clones, roughly nine tenths occurring once. Sample: peripheral blood. These TCRs come from a man aged 30-40 years in a cohort sampled during active COVID-19.

CDR3 loop: CASSRGQNRATNEKLFF. The CDR3 DNA is TGTGCCAGTAGCAGAGGACAGAATAGAGCAACTAATGAAAAACTGTTTTTT. The genes are TRBV19 and TRBJ1-4, with D maybe TRBD1 (6 bases). V shed 6 bases and J shed 0 bases, with 17 bases lying between them. This CDR3 is 17 amino acids long. Germline assignment: CDR1 LNHDA and CDR2 SQIVND (reference sequence). Using reference TRBV19 and TRBJ1-4 for the parts outside the CDR3, the full variable domain is DGGITQSPKYLFRKEGQNVTLSCEQNLNHDAMYWYRQDPGQGLRLIYYSQIVNDFQKGDIAEGYSVSREKKESFPLTVTSAQKNPTAFYLCASSRGQNRATNEKLFFGSGTQLSVL.

This chain uses TRBV15 with TRBJ1-2; TRBD1 might be the D (5 bases). The V end lost 5 bases, the J end lost 5 bases, and 21 bases lay between the germline ends. Per the germline V gene, CDR1 is LNHNV and CDR2 is YYDKDF (reference sequence). The CDR3 consists of 16 residues. The CDR3: CATSGGVSGSHYGYTF. In DNA form, the CDR3 reads TGTGCCACCAGCGGGGGGGTATCGGGGTCTCATTATGGCTACACCTTC.

This chain uses TRBV6-4 with TRBJ1-2; D ambiguous. Germline CDR1 MRHNA, CDR2 SNTAGT. V was trimmed by 6 bases and J by 5 bases, leaving 13 bases between them. The CDR3 runs to 13 residues. This CDR3 is CASSPGYSYGYTF. As DNA, the CDR3 is TGTGCCAGCAGCCCCGGTTATAGTTATGGCTACACCTTC.

As DNA, the CDR3 is TGTGCCAGCTCACCCAGACGGGGTGTAGGGGGCTCGGGCACTGAAGCTTTCTTT. Protein: CASSPRRGVGGSGTEAFF. The chain has TRBV18 and TRBJ1-1, with 7 bases fitting TRBD1. J lost 4 bases, V lost 3 bases, and 17 bases had no gene match. Germline V gene lookup returns CDR1 KGHSH and CDR2 LQKENI. The CDR3 covers 18 residues.

In its sample, this clone was seen once. The chain has TRBV12-1 and TRBJ2-4; the table names TRBD1, a call not compared with the DNA. TRBV12-1 is classified as a pseudogene. The CDR3 has 19 residues. The CDR3 nucleotides are TGTGCCAGCAGCTTTGCGCAAATTAGGGGGACAGGGGCCAAAAACATTCAGTACTTC. As protein: CASSFAQIRGTGAKNIQYF.

The rearrangement joins TRBV11-2 to TRBJ2-5; maybe TRBD2 (6 bases). V was clipped by 4 bases and J by 5 bases, with 17 bases between them. Germline V gene data show CDR1 as SGHAT and CDR2 as FQNNGV. The CDR3 runs 15 residues. The CDR3 here is CASSSMRGLGETQYF. DNA of the CDR3: TGTGCCAGCAGCTCCATGCGGGGCTTGGGGGAGACCCAGTACTTC.

The rearrangement uses TRBV28 and TRBJ2-3; 7 positions agree with TRBD2. Losses at the gene ends were 7 bases for V and 0 bases for J; bases not matched to a gene: 10. CDR1 and CDR2 from the germline V gene are MDHEN and SYDVKM. The CDR3 is made up of 16 amino acids. Here the CDR3 DNA reads TGTGCCAGCATCAATGGGGGGGGATCTAGCACAGATACGCAGTATTTT. Translating it yields CASINGGGSSTDTQYF.

The chain joins TRBV18 to TRBJ2-7; 8 nucleotides match TRBD1. This CDR3 is 15 amino acids long. J lost 2 bases, V lost 6 bases, and 9 bases had no gene match. Germline values: CDR1 KGHSH, CDR2 LQKENI. The CDR3 loop reads CASSPTGQGTYEQYF. As DNA, the CDR3 is TGTGCCAGCTCCCCGACCGGACAGGGCACCTACGAGCAGTACTTC.

The rearrangement joins TRBV6-5 to TRBJ2-1; weak D call: TRBD1 (6 bases). This CDR3 has 16 residues. V lost 2 bases to trimming and J lost 5 bases, with 16 bases between them. Germline V CDR1 and CDR2: MNHEY, SVGAGI. The CDR3 spells CASSYDRDILDNEQFF. The CDR3 DNA reads as TGTGCCAGCAGTTACGACCGGGACATCCTCGACAATGAGCAGTTCTTC.

The chain employs TRBV4-3 and TRBJ2-3; 12 bases are a match to TRBD2. CDR1 is LGHNA and CDR2 is YSLEER in the germline V gene. CDR3 length equals 18 residues. J was trimmed by 3 bases and V by 1 base; bases with no gene match: 8. Written as DNA, the CDR3 is TGCGCCAGCAGCCAAGGACTAGCGGGGGAGCGGCGTACAGATACGCAGTATTTT. Translated, it gives CASSQGLAGERRTDTQYF.

The CDR3 DNA reads TGTGCCAGCAGCATGTTCCGACAGGCTGGGCAAGAGACCCAGTACTTC. Translated: CASSMFRQAGQETQYF. The chain employs TRBV21-1 and TRBJ2-5; TRBD1, the D gene given by the table, was not confirmed from the DNA. TRBV21-1 is flagged as a pseudogene. The CDR3 covers 16 residues.

The chain uses TRBV4-3 and TRBJ2-7; 9 positions agree with TRBD1. V lost 5 bases to trimming and J lost 4 bases; unmatched junction nucleotides: 12. The CDR3 consists of 16 residues. From germline, CDR1 is LGHNA and CDR2 YSLEER. The CDR3: CASSILPGTGTYEQYF. The CDR3 DNA is TGCGCCAGCAGCATCCTCCCCGGGACAGGGACTTACGAGCAGTACTTC.

The rearrangement uses TRBV18 and TRBJ1-4; D uncertain. V was shortened by 4 bases and J by 8 bases, with 8 bases between the two germline ends. The CDR3 loop spans 12 amino acids. Germline assignment: CDR1 KGHSH and CDR2 LQKENI. The CDR3 region has the DNA TGTGCCAGCTCACGGCCCAGGGAAAAACTGTTTTTT. Encoded protein: CASSRPREKLFF.

This clone has just one count. V gene TRBV11-2 combines with J gene TRBJ1-1; 10 positions agree with TRBD1. Germline CDR1 is SGHAT and CDR2 is FQNNGV. V dropped 5 bases and J dropped 8; count of bases not matched to a gene: 5. CDR3 length: 13 residues. DNA for the CDR3: TGTGCCAGCAGCCTGGGGACAGGGGAGGAAGCTTTCTTT. Translating gives CASSLGTGEEAFF.

This sequence joins TRBV5-8 and TRBJ1-5; the D is unclear. This CDR3 has 13 residues. The V gene's germline CDR1 is SGHTS and CDR2 YDEGEE. Trimming left V 2 bases short and J 4 bases short, with 7 bases between. This chain's CDR3 is CASSFGLNQPQHF. In DNA form, the CDR3 reads TGTGCCAGCAGCTTCGGACTTAATCAGCCCCAGCATTTT.

This chain connects TRBV3-1 (or the pseudogene TRBV3-2) to TRBJ2-3, with D uncertain. V lost 0 bases to trimming and J lost 8 bases, with 9 bases between them. The CDR3 covers 13 residues. The germline V gene has CDR1 LGHDT and CDR2 YNNKEL (reference sequence). The CDR3 sequence is CASSQELHSTQYF. In DNA, the CDR3 is TGTGCCAGCAGCCAAGAACTCCACAGTACGCAGTATTTT.

A few counts support this clone. V and J are TRBV11-2 and TRBJ2-3; maybe TRBD2 (6 bases). CDR1 and CDR2 from the germline V gene are SGHAT and FQNNGV. The V end was cut by 6 bases, the J end by 4 bases, with 14 bases between. The CDR3 spans 14 residues. The CDR3 nucleotides read TGTGCCAGCAGTCTGACGGGACTTTCAGATACGCAGTATTTT. It codes for CASSLTGLSDTQYF.

The chain couples TRBV7-7 to TRBJ1-6; D possibly corresponds to TRBD1 (5 bases). CDR1 and CDR2 from the germline V gene are SSHAT and FNYEAQ (reference sequence). This CDR3 comprises 14 residues. The V end lost 1 base, the J end lost 10 bases, and 11 bases lay between the germline ends. CDR3 sequence: CASSLDLEGSPLHF. CDR3 DNA sequence: TGTGCCAGCAGCTTAGATTTGGAGGGGTCACCCCTCCACTTT.

The chain joins TRBV5-1 to TRBJ2-2, with 9 bases matching TRBD1. With 7 bases clipped from V and 4 bases from J, the junction kept 8 bases outside the gene matches. CDR3 length: 15 amino acids. Germline CDR1 and CDR2: SGHRS and YFSETQ. CDR3 nucleotides: TGCGCCAGCCTCGGACAGGGGCAGCCCACCGGGGAGCTGTTTTTT. Residues: CASLGQGQPTGELFF. The whole variable domain, filled in from reference TRBV5-1 and TRBJ2-2, reads KAGVTQTPRYLIKTRGQQVTLSCSPISGHRSVSWYQQTPGQGLQFLFEYFSETQRNKGNFPGRFSGRQFSNSRSEMNVSTLELGDSALYLCASLGQGQPTGELFFGEGSRLTVL.

CDR3 nucleotides: TGTGCCAGCAGCCCGACGACAGCCTACGAGCAGTACTTC. Its protein product is CASSPTTAYEQYF. The chain is built from TRBV3-1 (or the pseudogene TRBV3-2) and TRBJ2-7; possibly TRBD1 for D (5 bases). The ends were cut back, 4 bases at V and 2 bases at J, with 9 bases in the middle. The germline gives CDR1 LGHDT, CDR2 YNNKEL (reference sequence). The CDR3 has 13 residues.

V and J are TRBV29-1 and TRBJ1-4, with a tentative D call TRBD1 (6 bases). V was clipped by 8 bases and J by 5 bases, with 12 bases between them. Germline CDR1 and CDR2: SQVTM and ANQGSEA. The CDR3 length is 12 residues. DNA of the CDR3: TGCAGCACTCGGACAGAAAATGAAAAACTGTTTTTT. Its protein is CSTRTENEKLFF.

V usage is TRBV5-5 and J usage is TRBJ1-1, with 7 bases that match TRBD1. Trimming cost V 3 bases and J 0 bases; bases outside gene matches: 2. The germline V gene has CDR1 SGHKS and CDR2 YYEKEE (reference sequence). This CDR3 is built from 14 residues. The CDR3 DNA is TGTGCCAGCAGCTCGGGACAGATGAACACTGAAGCTTTCTTT. Its protein product is CASSSGQMNTEAFF.

The table lists this clone with a few counts. The chain recombines TRBV5-4 with TRBJ2-7, with 8 bases aligning to TRBD1. This CDR3 comprises 14 residues. With 2 bases clipped from V and 5 bases from J, the junction kept 6 bases outside the gene matches. Germline V gene sequence: CDR1 SGHNT, CDR2 YYREEE (reference sequence). This CDR3 reads CASSFSGGSDEQYF. CDR3 sequence (DNA): TGTGCCAGCAGCTTTTCAGGGGGCTCGGACGAGCAGTACTTC.

The gene calls are TRBV7-2 and TRBJ2-5; 8 bases map to TRBD1. The CDR3 extends over 16 amino acids. The trim removed 5 bases at V and 7 bases at J, leaving 15 bases unmatched. The germline gives CDR1 SGHTA, CDR2 FQGNSA. As DNA, the CDR3 is TGTGCCAGCAGCCCCCGACAGGGGCGTACCGCGGCGACCCAGTACTTC. Translated, it gives CASSPRQGRTAATQYF.

The rearrangement joins TRBV19 to TRBJ1-1; 7 bases are a match to TRBD1. The CDR3 contains 13 residues. The V segment lost 9 bases and the J segment 0 bases; nucleotides outside the gene matches: 4. The V gene's germline CDR1 is LNHDA and CDR2 SQIVND (reference sequence). The CDR3: CASETGLNTEAFF. The CDR3 DNA reads TGTGCCAGCGAGACAGGGCTGAACACTGAAGCTTTCTTT.